Listed below are T cell receptor beta chains from one sample, sequenced in a study of blood T cell repertoires in COVID-19. Method: immunoSEQ multiplex PCR; TCRdb's copy keeps in-frame clones and lacks some. The table includes 180,000 or so clones, roughly nine tenths detected once. The specimen sequenced was peripheral blood. The receptors derive from a man aged 65 to 85 with acute or convalescent COVID-19. The CDR3 runs from the conserved cysteine through the conserved F or W. The order of the fields is clone size, V gene, D gene, CDR3 protein. D genes are given only for firm matches. Not all rows give a size; the values are once, few, many and, for expanded clones, a class.

few | TRBV5-4 | NA | CASSLDIGYTF
NA | TRBV6-1 | TRBD1 | CASSELQGMYNSPLHF
NA | TRBV24-1 | TRBD1 | CATSPGTGLTGELFF
NA | TRBV28 | NA | CASSRTVLSYNSPLHF
NA | TRBV28 | NA | CASSLKGGGTQYF
NA | TRBV24-1 | NA | CATSDWREKEAFF
NA | TRBV7-3 | TRBD2 | CASSLTVGGTQYF
NA | TRBV3-1/TRBV3-2 | TRBD1 | CASSASRGSPLHF
NA | TRBV24-1 | TRBD1 | CATSDAGQGSDTQYF
NA | TRBV4-3 | NA | CASSQVYRLGGSTDTQYF
NA | TRBV3-1/TRBV3-2 | TRBD1 | CASSHTRGQETQYF
NA | TRBV2 | NA | CASSVTESTDTQYF
NA | TRBV11-2 | NA | CASSLGVGYYNYGYTF
NA | TRBV6-5 | NA | CASRVNRDGETQYF
NA | TRBV28 | TRBD1 | CASSSTGQGAFYTF
NA | TRBV3-1/TRBV3-2 | TRBD1 | CASSPRDRNEKLFF
NA | TRBV7-3 | NA | CASSLTGGNQPQHF
NA | TRBV7-9 | TRBD1 | CASSTLTGANTEAFF
NA | TRBV29-1 | TRBD1 | CSPYSTGVSTEAFF
NA | TRBV27 | NA | CASKEGRAGTGELFF
NA | TRBV20-1 | TRBD2 | CSASFEGGFGEQYF
NA | TRBV10-2 | TRBD1 | CASSKGGTGLYEQYF
NA | TRBV19 | TRBD1 | CASSIQGQGTGELFF
NA | TRBV7-8 | NA | CASSLLTGWFGELFF
NA | TRBV19 | TRBD2 | CASSSLAGADNEQFF
NA | TRBV18 | TRBD2 | CASSPAHSGRSYEQYF
NA | TRBV9 | NA | CASSVGPGRSEQYF
NA | TRBV6-5 | NA | CASSYSSGHQPQHF
few | TRBV6-1 | NA | CASSSPPLATDTQYF
NA | TRBV9 | TRBD2 | CASSSISGVSTDTQYF
NA | TRBV4-3 | NA | CATKRAVGGGNIQYF
NA | TRBV10-3 | NA | CAISESRGPRGYTF
once | TRBV5-4 | TRBD1 | CASSFPPGTDEETQYF
NA | TRBV2 | TRBD2 | CASSERLAGGASSTDTQYF